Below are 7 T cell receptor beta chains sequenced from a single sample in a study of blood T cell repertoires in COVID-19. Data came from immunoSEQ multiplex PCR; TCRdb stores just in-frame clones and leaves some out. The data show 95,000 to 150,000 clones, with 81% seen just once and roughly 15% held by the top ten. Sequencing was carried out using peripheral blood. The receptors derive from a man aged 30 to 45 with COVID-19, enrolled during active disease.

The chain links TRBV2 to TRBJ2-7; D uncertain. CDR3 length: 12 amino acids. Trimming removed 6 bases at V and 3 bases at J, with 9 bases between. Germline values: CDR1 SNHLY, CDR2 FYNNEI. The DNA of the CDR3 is TGTGCCAGCAGGCAGGCTGGCTACGAGCAGTACTTC. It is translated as CASRQAGYEQYF.

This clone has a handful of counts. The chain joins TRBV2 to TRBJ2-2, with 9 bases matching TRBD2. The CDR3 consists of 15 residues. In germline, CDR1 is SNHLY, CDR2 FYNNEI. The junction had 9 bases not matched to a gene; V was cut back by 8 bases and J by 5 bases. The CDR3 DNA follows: TGTGCCAGCCGGACGCTGCGGGGGGGTACCGGGGAGCTGTTTTTT. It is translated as CASRTLRGGTGELFF.

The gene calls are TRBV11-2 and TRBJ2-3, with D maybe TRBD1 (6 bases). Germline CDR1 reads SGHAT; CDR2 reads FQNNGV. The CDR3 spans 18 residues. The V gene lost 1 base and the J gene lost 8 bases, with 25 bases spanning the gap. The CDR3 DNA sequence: TGTGCCAGCAGCTTAGGCCCCCGGCAGGGGAAGTTTGGGTCTACGCAGTATTTT. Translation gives CASSLGPRQGKFGSTQYF.

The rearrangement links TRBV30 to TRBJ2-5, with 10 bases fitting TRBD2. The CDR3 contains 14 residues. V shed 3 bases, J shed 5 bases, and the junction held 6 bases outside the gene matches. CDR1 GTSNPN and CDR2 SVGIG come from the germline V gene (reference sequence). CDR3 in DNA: TGTGCCTGGAGGCCAGCGGGAGGGAAGGAGACCCAGTACTTC. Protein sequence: CAWRPAGGKETQYF.

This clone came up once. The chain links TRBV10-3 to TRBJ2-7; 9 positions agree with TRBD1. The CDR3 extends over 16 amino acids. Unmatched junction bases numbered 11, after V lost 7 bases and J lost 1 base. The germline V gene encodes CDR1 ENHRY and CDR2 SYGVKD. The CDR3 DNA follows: TGTGCCATCAAAAGCACCAGGACAGGGGTATCCTACGAGCAGTACTTC. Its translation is CAIKSTRTGVSYEQYF.

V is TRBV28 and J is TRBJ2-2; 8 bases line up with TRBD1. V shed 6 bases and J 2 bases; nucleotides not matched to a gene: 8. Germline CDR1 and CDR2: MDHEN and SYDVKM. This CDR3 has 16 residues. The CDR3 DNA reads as TGTGCCAGCAGGCACCGGACAGGGCCTAACACCGGGGAGCTGTTTTTT. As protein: CASRHRTGPNTGELFF.

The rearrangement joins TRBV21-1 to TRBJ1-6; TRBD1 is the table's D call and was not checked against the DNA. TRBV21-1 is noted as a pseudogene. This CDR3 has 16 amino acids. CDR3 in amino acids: CASSKASGQGNSPLHF. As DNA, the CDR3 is TGTGCCAGCAGCAAAGCGAGCGGACAGGGGAATTCACCCCTCCACTTT.